These 31 T cell receptor beta chains share one sample of origin, sequenced in a study of CD8 T cells in Susac syndrome. Random hexamers primed reverse transcription of about 0.45 to 1 ug RNA. TCRdb ran MiXCR on the immunoSEQ multiplex PCR reads and lists one entry per CDR3 protein. The table records about 84,000 distinct CDR3 sequences, over 80% of them present only once. The source material was CD8+ T cells from PBMCs. These receptors were collected from a human donor in good health.

J is TRBJ1-2 and V is TRBV19, with 10 bases that match TRBD1. V lost 11 bases and J lost 6; bases outside the gene matches: 12. The CDR3 totals 14 residues. CDR1 and CDR2 (germline): LNHDA, SQIVND (reference sequence). Here the CDR3 reads CAVRRDRGQDGYTF. In DNA form, the CDR3 reads TGTGCCGTCCGCCGGGACAGGGGTCAGGATGGCTACACCTTC.

A single count supports this clonotype. The chain links TRBV2 to TRBJ1-2; unclear D gene. V lost 10 bases and J lost 8, with 5 bases in between. Germline CDR1 reads SNHLY; CDR2 reads FYNNEI. This CDR3 spans 8 amino acids. The CDR3 protein is CATRGYTF. The CDR3 nucleotides are TGTGCCACCAGAGGCTACACCTTC.

Only one count was recorded for this clonotype. The rearrangement uses TRBV27 and TRBJ2-2; D gene ambiguous. The CDR3 extends over 14 amino acids. Per germline, CDR1 MNHEY and CDR2 SMNVEV (reference sequence). V shed 3 bases and J shed 4 bases, with 9 bases lying between them. The CDR3 protein is CASSFDVSTGELFF. Written as DNA, the CDR3 is TGTGCCAGCAGTTTTGACGTCTCCACCGGGGAGCTGTTTTTT.

The chain recombines TRBV5-6 with TRBJ2-2; TRBD1 agrees at 11 bases. CDR1 and CDR2 from the germline V gene are SGHDT and YYEEEE. The length of the CDR3 is 16 residues. Germline trimming cut 2 bases from V and 2 bases from J; bases unmatched to any gene: 2. Here the CDR3 reads CASSFGTGGNTGELFF. The CDR3 DNA reads as TGTGCCAGCAGCTTCGGGACAGGGGGTAACACCGGGGAGCTGTTTTTT.

The chain joins TRBV13 to TRBJ2-3; D is ambiguous. The CDR3 is made up of 16 amino acids. Germline assignment: CDR1 PRHDT and CDR2 FYEKMQ (reference sequence). The ends were cut back, 0 bases at V and 2 bases at J, with 12 bases in the middle. The CDR3, as DNA: TGTGCCAGCAGCTTAGGGATGGTGACGCCCACAGATACGCAGTATTTT. Its translation is CASSLGMVTPTDTQYF.

V is TRBV4-1 and J is TRBJ2-5; 10 bases align to TRBD1. CDR3 length: 17 residues. Germline values: CDR1 MGHRA, CDR2 YSYEKL. V lost 6 bases and J lost 4; bases outside the gene matches: 14. CDR3 bases: TGCGCCAGCAGTCCTCTAGGGACAGGGGCTGAGTCAGAGACCCAGTACTTC. This encodes CASSPLGTGAESETQYF.

The V gene is TRBV5-6, the J gene TRBJ2-5; TRBD1 matches at 8 bases. The length of the CDR3 is 15 residues. V shed 2 bases and J 5 bases; nucleotides not matched to a gene: 8. From germline, CDR1 is SGHDT and CDR2 YYEEEE. CDR3 coding DNA: TGTGCCAGCAGCTTAGACAGGACAGGGCGGGAGACCCAGTACTTC. Its translation: CASSLDRTGRETQYF.

The CDR3 DNA reads TGCAGCGTTGACTCAGGGATCACAGATACGCAGTATTTT. Its protein product is CSVDSGITDTQYF. J is TRBJ2-3 and V is TRBV29-1; TRBD1 is a possible D gene (5 bases). The germline CDR1 and CDR2 sequences are SQVTM and ANQGSEA. The germline V and J ends were trimmed by 3 bases and 2 bases, with 9 bases remaining between them. The CDR3 consists of 13 residues.

The V and J genes are TRBV13 and TRBJ1-2; D perhaps matches TRBD1 (6 bases). The germline CDR1 and CDR2 sequences are PRHDT and FYEKMQ (reference sequence). Trimming left V 4 bases short and J 5 bases short, with 14 bases between. There are 14 residues in the CDR3. The CDR3 spells CASSSFDRRYGYTF. The DNA for the CDR3 is TGTGCCAGCAGCTCATTCGACAGGAGGTATGGCTACACCTTC.

The chain couples TRBV13 to TRBJ2-1; TRBD1 is a possible D gene (6 bases). This CDR3 contains 13 residues. V gave up 0 bases and J gave up 11 bases, with 11 bases separating them. The V gene's germline CDR1 is PRHDT and CDR2 FYEKMQ (reference sequence). The CDR3, as DNA: TGTGCCAGCAGCTTAGGAAGGGACAAAAAGCAGTTCTTC. This gives the protein CASSLGRDKKQFF. The whole variable domain, filled in from reference TRBV13 and TRBJ2-1, reads AAGVIQSPRHLIKEKRETATLKCYPIPRHDTVYWYQQGPGQDPQFLISFYEKMQSDKGSIPDRFSAQQFSDYHSELNMSSLELGDSALYFCASSLGRDKKQFFGPGTRLTVL.

The V and J genes are TRBV7-2 and TRBJ2-1; D uncertain. V lost 8 bases and J lost 3, with 14 bases in between. This CDR3 has 14 residues. Germline V CDR1 and CDR2: SGHTA, FQGNSA. CDR3 in DNA: TGTGCCAGCGCACTCTCAAATGACTACAATGAGCAGTTCTTC. Amino acids: CASALSNDYNEQFF. The full variable domain, completed using reference TRBV7-2 and TRBJ2-1, is GAGVSQSPSNKVTEKGKDVELRCDPISGHTALYWYRQSLGQGLEFLIYFQGNSAPDKSGLPSDRFSAERTGGSVSTLTIQRTQQEDSAVYLCASALSNDYNEQFFGPGTRLTVL.

The J gene is TRBJ1-1, the V gene TRBV5-6; D remains ambiguous. V dropped 4 bases and J dropped 7 bases, with 11 bases sitting between them. The CDR3 contains 12 residues. CDR1 and CDR2 from the germline V gene are SGHDT and YYEEEE. CDR3 sequence: CASSLNLNEAFF. The CDR3 DNA reads as TGTGCCAGCAGCCTCAACCTTAATGAAGCTTTCTTT.

V and J are TRBV14 and TRBJ2-7, with TRBD1 identical over 7 bases. This CDR3 region has 14 residues. The ends lost 2 bases at V and 3 bases at J; junction bases unmatched: 4. Germline CDR1 and CDR2: SGHDN and FVKESK. As DNA, the CDR3 is TGTGCCAGCAGCCAAATAGGGGGCAACTACGAGCAGTACTTC. Translating gives CASSQIGGNYEQYF.

The chain uses TRBV3-1 and TRBJ2-7; 7 bases match TRBD2. The germline CDR1 and CDR2 sequences are LGHDT and YNNKEL (reference sequence). This CDR3 region has 15 residues. Trimming removed 1 base from V and 5 bases from J; junction bases left unmatched: 8. Here the CDR3 reads CASSQGGGGVDEQYF. CDR3 in DNA: TGTGCCAGCAGCCAAGGAGGTGGGGGGGTGGACGAGCAGTACTTC.

This clonotype has a single count. CDR3 protein: CASSSGLIGYTF. CDR3 coding DNA: TGTGCCAGCAGCTCGGGACTCATTGGCTACACCTTC. This chain joins TRBV5-6 and TRBJ1-2; perhaps TRBD1 as D (5 bases). The CDR3 is made up of 12 amino acids. Germline CDR1 is SGHDT and CDR2 is YYEEEE. The V and J ends lost 3 bases and 7 bases respectively, with 10 bases between them.

The CDR3 reads CASSRDPSNTGELFF. DNA of the CDR3: TGTGCCAGCAGCCGCGACCCCTCGAACACCGGGGAGCTGTTTTTT. The chain has TRBV7-6 and TRBJ2-2; D remains ambiguous. This CDR3 has 15 residues. Trimming cost V 5 bases and J 0 bases, with 10 bases left between them. The germline V gene encodes CDR1 SGHVS and CDR2 FNYEAQ.

The chain couples TRBV3-1 to TRBJ2-7; 9 nucleotides line up with TRBD1. V shed 4 bases, J shed 3 bases, and the junction held 4 bases outside the gene matches. Germline V gene lookup returns CDR1 LGHDT and CDR2 YNNKEL (reference sequence). This CDR3 is 14 amino acids long. The CDR3 DNA reads TGTGCCAGCAGCCCTGGACAGGGGAACTACGAGCAGTACTTC. Translating gives CASSPGQGNYEQYF.

This clonotype has a single count. The chain joins TRBV19 to TRBJ1-2; TRBD1 matches at 8 bases. The CDR3 has 14 residues. V dropped 10 bases and J dropped 4; count of bases not matched to a gene: 11. Germline V CDR1 and CDR2: LNHDA, SQIVND (reference sequence). CDR3 sequence (DNA): TGTGCCACCGGGGACAGGTGGTCTCCCTATGGCTACACCTTC. Translation: CATGDRWSPYGYTF.

The J gene is TRBJ2-3, the V gene TRBV19; D is uncertain. Trimming stripped 1 base from V and 4 bases from J, with 6 bases between. The germline V gene has CDR1 LNHDA and CDR2 SQIVND (reference sequence). CDR3 size: 13 residues. The CDR3 DNA is TGTGCCAGTAGTATAGCCCCCGCAGATACGCAGTATTTT. Its translation: CASSIAPADTQYF.

The chain has TRBV30 and TRBJ1-1; D uncertain. The CDR3 has 14 residues. V was pared by 0 bases and J by 1 base, with 9 bases between. Germline V lookup: CDR1 GTSNPN, CDR2 SVGIG (reference sequence). This chain's CDR3 is CAWSVGSSNTEAFF. Written as DNA, the CDR3 is TGTGCCTGGAGTGTAGGATCCTCGAACACTGAAGCTTTCTTT.

V and J are TRBV29-1 and TRBJ2-3; 12 bases line up with TRBD2. The CDR3 runs to 17 residues. V gave up 5 bases and J gave up 3 bases; unmatched junction bases: 12. Germline-derived CDR1 and CDR2 are SQVTM and ANQGSEA. As DNA, the CDR3 is TGCAGCGTTTTCAGACTAGCGGGGGACGTTATAACAGATACGCAGTATTTT. Translating gives CSVFRLAGDVITDTQYF.

This chain connects TRBV19 to TRBJ1-1, with 7 bases identical to TRBD1. Germline V gene sequence: CDR1 LNHDA, CDR2 SQIVND (reference sequence). V dropped 4 bases and J dropped 1; count of bases not matched to a gene: 6. The CDR3 is 15 amino acids. The CDR3 region has the DNA TGTGCCAGTAGTACCAGGACAGGTTCGAACACTGAAGCTTTCTTT. The encoded protein is CASSTRTGSNTEAFF.

This chain joins TRBV5-1 and TRBJ2-7; D is unclear. V lost 0 bases and J 3 bases, leaving 7 bases between the germline ends. The germline V gene has CDR1 SGHRS and CDR2 YFSETQ. The CDR3 totals 13 residues. Written as DNA, the CDR3 is TGCGCCAGCAGCTTGGAGTCGCACTACGAGCAGTACTTC. As protein: CASSLESHYEQYF.

In the case of this clonotype: The final CDR3 position lacks the conserved phenylalanine or tryptophan, pointing to a likely read error. This chain connects TRBV20-1 to TRBJ1-2, with unresolved D. The V end lost 0 bases, the J end lost 0 bases, and 8 bases lay between the germline ends. Germline CDR1 DFQATT, CDR2 SNEGSKA (reference sequence). This CDR3 has 14 residues. This CDR3 is CSARDPEANYGYTL. DNA of the CDR3: TGCAGTGCTAGAGACCCGGAGGCTAACTATGGCTACACCCTC.

The chain carries TRBV13 and TRBJ1-4, with D perhaps TRBD1 (5 bases). Germline V gene lookup returns CDR1 PRHDT and CDR2 FYEKMQ (reference sequence). The CDR3 is 14 residues long. The V and J ends lost 6 bases and 2 bases respectively, with 10 bases between them. The CDR3 here is CASSQGMTNEKLFF. The CDR3 DNA follows: TGTGCCAGCAGTCAGGGAATGACTAATGAAAAACTGTTTTTT. The whole variable domain, filled in from reference TRBV13 and TRBJ1-4, reads AAGVIQSPRHLIKEKRETATLKCYPIPRHDTVYWYQQGPGQDPQFLISFYEKMQSDKGSIPDRFSAQQFSDYHSELNMSSLELGDSALYFCASSQGMTNEKLFFGSGTQLSVL.

The chain joins TRBV14 to TRBJ2-7; D gene unclear. The CDR3 has 12 residues. V lost 4 bases and J 7 bases, leaving 11 bases between the germline ends. Per the germline V gene, CDR1 is SGHDN and CDR2 is FVKESK. CDR3 DNA: TGTGCCAGCAGCCCGGGTCCCTGGGAGCAGTACTTC. This sequence encodes CASSPGPWEQYF.

The chain carries TRBV2 and TRBJ2-3; TRBD2 aligns across 7 bases. The junction had 7 bases not matched to a gene; V was cut back by 6 bases and J by 1 base. This CDR3 comprises 15 residues. Germline V CDR1 and CDR2: SNHLY, FYNNEI. CDR3 amino acids: CASSGLGRGTDTQYF. CDR3 sequence (DNA): TGTGCCAGCAGCGGCCTTGGGAGGGGCACAGATACGCAGTATTTT.

V gene TRBV24-1 combines with J gene TRBJ2-2, with D perhaps TRBD2 (5 bases). CDR1 and CDR2 (germline): KGHDR, SFDVKD. Trimming took off 4 bases at V and 2 bases at J, with 16 bases between the two ends. This CDR3 has 17 residues. CDR3 DNA sequence: TGTGCCACCAGTGACACTAGAGGTCACAAAAACACCGGGGAGCTGTTTTTT. As protein: CATSDTRGHKNTGELFF.

This chain uses TRBV27 with TRBJ2-7; D possibly corresponds to TRBD2 (6 bases). Germline V gene lookup returns CDR1 MNHEY and CDR2 SMNVEV (reference sequence). This CDR3 is built from 13 residues. V lost 5 bases and J 2 bases, leaving 10 bases between the germline ends. As DNA, the CDR3 is TGTGCCAGCAGTCCGGGACTTACCTACGAGCAGTACTTC. It encodes CASSPGLTYEQYF.

This chain connects TRBV11-2 to TRBJ2-4, with TRBD1 matching over 10 bases. Germline CDR1 SGHAT, CDR2 FQNNGV. CDR3 length equals 17 residues. With V trimmed by 4 bases and J by 7 bases, 13 bases remained unmatched. CDR3 DNA: TGTGCCAGCAGCTCCCGATCCGGGACAGGGGACGCGAACATTCAGTACTTC. It yields the protein CASSSRSGTGDANIQYF.

This clonotype was observed once. J is TRBJ2-2 and V is TRBV9; unclear D gene. V was shortened by 4 bases and J by 5 bases, with 6 bases between the two germline ends. CDR3 size: 12 residues. Germline V lookup: CDR1 SGDLS, CDR2 YYNGEE. This CDR3 is CASSPETGELFF. CDR3 DNA: TGTGCCAGCAGCCCGGAAACCGGGGAGCTGTTTTTT.